This passage covers 30 T cell receptor beta chains from one sample sequenced in a study of T cells in Graves' hyperthyroidism and ophthalmopathy. The CDR3 regions of TCR beta were amplified from RNA transcripts. Initially, a first-round RT-PCR of the TCR CDR3 employed the HTBI primer set. One entry per CDR3 protein, called by TCRdb with MiXCR from the multiplex PCR reads. The profile shows about 200,000 distinct CDR3 sequences, under 20% of them singletons. Sequencing input: blood. The receptors originated from a man aged 50 or older with Graves' hyperthyroidism.

The chain joins TRBV7-2 to TRBJ2-3, with 12 positions matching TRBD2. CDR1 and CDR2 from the germline V gene are SGHTA and FQGNSA. After removal of 5 bases from V and 5 bases from J, the junction contained 5 bases not matched to a gene. The CDR3 totals 15 residues. The CDR3 coding sequence is TGTGCCAGCAGCCAGACTAGCGGGAGTGGAGATACGCAGTATTTT. This translates into CASSQTSGSGDTQYF.

The V gene is TRBV6-1, the J gene TRBJ1-2; D possibly corresponds to TRBD1 (6 bases). This CDR3 comprises 11 residues. V was shortened by 7 bases and J by 6 bases, with 9 bases between the two germline ends. Looked up from germline, CDR1 is MNHNS and CDR2 is SASEGT. The CDR3 loop is CASTGEDGYTF. DNA of the CDR3: TGTGCCAGCACAGGGGAAGATGGCTACACCTTC.

This clonotype was detected a few times. The rearrangement uses TRBV5-4 and TRBJ2-2, with 8 bases that match TRBD2. The CDR3 is 15 amino acids. Looked up from germline, CDR1 is SGHNT and CDR2 is YYREEE (reference sequence). V shed 4 bases, J shed 1 base, and the junction held 3 bases outside the gene matches. DNA of the CDR3: TGTGCCAGCAGCGAGGGACTAGTGAACACCGGGGAGCTGTTTTTT. This sequence encodes CASSEGLVNTGELFF.

Note on this clonotype: A read error may explain this, as a much larger clone is one base away. The genes are TRBV29-1 and TRBJ1-1; D is perhaps TRBD1 (5 bases). Germline-derived CDR1 and CDR2 are SQVTM and ANQGSEA. This CDR3 region has 12 residues. CDR3: CSARDLNTETFF. In DNA, the CDR3 is TGCAGCGCCAGGGATTTGAACACTGAAACTTTCTTT.

The CDR3 sequence: CASSLVTGHTGEQFF. CDR3 nucleotide sequence: TGTGCCAGCAGCTTAGTGACAGGGCACACCGGGGAGCAGTTCTTC. The chain employs TRBV7-9 and TRBJ2-1; 7 nucleotides align to TRBD1. Germline V gene sequence: CDR1 SEHNR, CDR2 FQNEAQ (reference sequence). With 1 base clipped from V and 10 bases from J, the junction kept 10 bases outside the gene matches. This CDR3 has 15 amino acids.

Remarks on this clonotype: With a much larger clone just one base away, this may be a read error. The chain couples TRBV20-1 to TRBJ2-1; D not resolved. The CDR3 runs 16 residues. CDR1 DFQATT and CDR2 SNEGSKA come from the germline V gene (reference sequence). V was cut by 6 bases and J by 0 bases, with 18 bases left in between. The CDR3: CSALTRSRPSYNEQFF. The CDR3 coding sequence is TGCAGTGCCCTGACCCGGAGCAGGCCCTCCTACAATGAGCAGTTCTTC.

Ten or more counts support this clonotype. J is TRBJ2-7 and V is TRBV20-1; 9 bases match TRBD1. There are 13 residues in the CDR3. In germline, CDR1 is DFQATT, CDR2 SNEGSKA (reference sequence). The CDR3 loop is CGTPGQGVYEQYF. DNA of the CDR3: TGCGGTACGCCGGGACAGGGTGTCTACGAGCAGTACTTC.

This clonotype was seen many times. The rearrangement joins TRBV6-1 to TRBJ2-7, with 11 bases identical to TRBD1. Trimming at V came to 2 bases and at J to 0 bases, leaving 3 bases not matched to a gene. Germline CDR1 reads MNHNS; CDR2 reads SASEGT. This CDR3 region has 16 residues. CDR3 region: CASSEIGTGGSYEQYF. CDR3 nucleotide sequence: TGTGCCAGCAGTGAAATTGGGACAGGGGGCTCCTACGAGCAGTACTTC.

This clonotype appeared many times. The chain recombines TRBV5-1 with TRBJ2-7; D call uncertain. V gave up 4 bases and J gave up 10 bases, with 15 bases separating them. CDR3 length: 12 residues. CDR1 is SGHRS, CDR2 YFSETQ, per germline. The CDR3 is CASSLQGNEQYF. The CDR3 DNA sequence: TGCGCCAGCAGCCTCCAAGGGAATGAACAGTACTTC.

This clonotype was observed many times. This chain links TRBV30 with TRBJ2-3; 7 bases are a match to TRBD2. Germline CDR1 and CDR2: GTSNPN and SVGIG (reference sequence). The CDR3 is made up of 14 amino acids. J gave up 0 bases and V 5 bases, and 5 bases lay outside the gene matches. CDR3 bases: TGTGCCTGGGGGAGCGGGGATAGCACAGATACGCAGTATTTT. Amino acid sequence: CAWGSGDSTDTQYF.

The V gene is TRBV11-1, the J gene TRBJ2-1; the match to TRBD2 covers 14 bases. The V and J ends lost 0 bases and 7 bases, in that order; junction bases with no gene match: 2. The CDR3 spans 16 residues. Germline V gives CDR1 SGHAT, CDR2 FQDESV (reference sequence). The CDR3 DNA sequence: TGTGCCAGCAGCTTAGCCCGGACTAGCGGGAGGAATGAGCAGTTCTTC. Encoded protein: CASSLARTSGRNEQFF.

This chain connects TRBV19 to TRBJ2-3, with 10 nucleotides matching TRBD2. Germline assignment: CDR1 LNHDA and CDR2 SQIVND (reference sequence). V was clipped by 6 bases and J by 3 bases; unmatched bases: 9. The CDR3 is made up of 16 amino acids. The CDR3 bases are TGTGCCAGTAGCCCCATAGCGGGAGGTTTAACAGATACGCAGTATTTT. Its protein is CASSPIAGGLTDTQYF.

Worth noting for this clonotype: Being one base from a much bigger clone, this may be a read error. The chain carries TRBV20-1 and TRBJ2-7; 9 bases fit TRBD1. Trimming at V came to 5 bases and at J to 5 bases, leaving 10 bases not matched to a gene. Germline V gene lookup returns CDR1 DFQATT and CDR2 SNEGSKA (reference sequence). The CDR3 consists of 14 residues. CDR3 in amino acids: CSAALRDRENEQYF. DNA for the CDR3: TGCAGTGCTGCGCTCCGGGACAGGGAAAACGAGCAGTACTTC.

With respect to this clonotype: It may be a read error: a sequence one base away is much more abundant. The chain combines TRBV6-1 with TRBJ2-1, with 9 positions matching TRBD2. The germline gives CDR1 MNHNS, CDR2 SASEGT. This CDR3 comprises 16 residues. Losses at the gene ends were 6 bases for V and 5 bases for J; bases not matched to a gene: 11. CDR3 protein: CASREALAGSHNEQFF. The CDR3 DNA reads TGTGCCAGCAGGGAGGCGCTAGCGGGGTCCCACAATGAGCAGTTCTTC.

This clonotype came up many times. This sequence joins TRBV9 and TRBJ1-2; D may be TRBD1 (6 bases). The CDR3 runs 13 residues. Germline CDR1 is SGDLS and CDR2 is YYNGEE. The germline V and J ends were trimmed by 4 bases and 5 bases, with 12 bases remaining between them. CDR3 DNA sequence: TGTGCCAGCAGCCGGGGGCGGGAATATGGCTACACCTTC. Translated: CASSRGREYGYTF. Full variable domain (rest looked up from reference TRBV9 and TRBJ1-2): DSGVTQTPKHLITATGQRVTLRCSPRSGDLSVYWYQQSLDQGLQFLIQYYNGEERAKGNILERFSAQQFPDLHSELNLSSLELGDSALYFCASSRGREYGYTFGSGTRLTVV.

This clonotype was counted at least ten times. The V call is TRBV20-1, the J call TRBJ2-7; the match to TRBD1 covers 8 bases. CDR1 is DFQATT and CDR2 is SNEGSKA in the germline V gene (reference sequence). The CDR3 totals 13 residues. Trimming at V came to 2 bases and at J to 6 bases, leaving 6 bases not matched to a gene. The CDR3 region is CSARLGQAIEQYF. DNA of the CDR3: TGCAGTGCTAGATTGGGACAGGCGATCGAGCAGTACTTC.

The genes are TRBV9 and TRBJ1-1; D is ambiguous. The CDR3 consists of 14 residues. The V end lost 2 bases, the J end lost 6 bases, and 14 bases lay between the germline ends. Germline values: CDR1 SGDLS, CDR2 YYNGEE. DNA of the CDR3: TGTGCCAGCAGCGTGGACGAGGGAAGCCCTGAAGCTTTCTTT. Protein: CASSVDEGSPEAFF.

This clonotype was counted many times. The J gene is TRBJ2-1, the V gene TRBV5-1; D remains unclear. The CDR3 is 14 residues long. The germline V and J ends were trimmed by 1 base and 0 bases, with 5 bases remaining between them. Germline values: CDR1 SGHRS, CDR2 YFSETQ. The chain's CDR3 is CASSLWDSYNEQFF. CDR3 DNA sequence: TGCGCCAGCAGCTTGTGGGACTCCTACAATGAGCAGTTCTTC.

Only a few counts were recorded for this clonotype. The gene calls are TRBV5-1 and TRBJ2-5, with a tentative D call TRBD1 (6 bases). Trimming took 0 bases from V and 5 from J, leaving 8 bases between them. The CDR3 loop spans 13 amino acids. Looked up from germline, CDR1 is SGHRS and CDR2 is YFSETQ. The CDR3: CASSLGQDETQYF. CDR3 DNA sequence: TGCGCCAGCAGCTTGGGACAGGATGAGACCCAGTACTTC.

This clonotype was counted only a few times. The rearrangement joins TRBV9 to TRBJ1-1; D unclear. The CDR3 loop spans 14 amino acids. Germline CDR1 SGDLS, CDR2 YYNGEE. With 5 bases removed from V and 1 base from J, the gap between germline ends came to 12 bases. CDR3 nucleotides: TGTGCCAGCAGTCAATCTGGCTGGAACACTGAAGCTTTCTTT. This translates into CASSQSGWNTEAFF.

This clonotype was seen repeatedly, ten times or more. The chain combines TRBV12-3 or TRBV12-4 with TRBJ2-7, with 14 nucleotides matching TRBD2. There are 14 residues in the CDR3. V was pared by 5 bases and J by 9 bases, with 6 bases of the junction left unmatched. DNA for the CDR3: TGTGCCAGCAGTATGGGACTAGCGGGAGTCTCGCAGTACTTC. This translates into CASSMGLAGVSQYF.

In this sample, this clonotype turned up a few times. The chain carries TRBV27 and TRBJ2-3; possibly TRBD1 or TRBD2 for D (5 bases each). The V end lost 6 bases, the J end lost 0 bases, and 10 bases lay between the germline ends. Germline V gene lookup returns CDR1 MNHEY and CDR2 SMNVEV (reference sequence). The CDR3 contains 14 residues. The CDR3 DNA follows: TGTGCCAGCAGACCGGGACCCAGCACAGATACGCAGTATTTT. As protein: CASRPGPSTDTQYF.

V is TRBV5-4 and J is TRBJ2-5, with D possibly called TRBD1 or TRBD2 (6 bases each). From germline, CDR1 is SGHNT and CDR2 YYREEE (reference sequence). V was pared by 4 bases and J by 5 bases, with 18 bases between. The CDR3 extends over 15 amino acids. The CDR3 bases are TGTGCCAGCAGCGCCAGGGGACTGGGAGGTGAGACCCAGTACTTC. It yields the protein CASSARGLGGETQYF.

The chain recombines TRBV18 with TRBJ1-4; D is perhaps TRBD1 (5 bases). CDR1 and CDR2 from the germline V gene are KGHSH and LQKENI. V was cut by 8 bases and J by 4 bases, with 17 bases left in between. CDR3 size: 15 residues. The CDR3 protein is CASTSSRDLNEKLFF. The CDR3 nucleotides read TGTGCCAGCACTTCCTCCAGGGACCTTAATGAAAAACTGTTTTTT. Full variable domain (missing parts from reference TRBV18 and TRBJ1-4): NAGVMQNPRHLVRRRGQEARLRCSPMKGHSHVYWYRQLPEEGLKFMVYLQKENIIDESGMPKERFSAEFPKEGPSILRIQQVVRGDSAAYFCASTSSRDLNEKLFFGSGTQLSVL.

This clonotype was seen many times. The chain uses TRBV30 and TRBJ2-2, with D perhaps matching TRBD2 (6 bases). The germline V and J ends were trimmed by 4 bases and 5 bases, with 14 bases remaining between them. Germline V gene lookup returns CDR1 GTSNPN and CDR2 SVGIG (reference sequence). This CDR3 comprises 14 residues. The CDR3 DNA follows: TGTGCCTGGAATCAAGCGGGTTGGACCGGGGAGCTGTTTTTT. This translates into CAWNQAGWTGELFF.

J is TRBJ1-2 and V is TRBV10-2, with D possibly being TRBD1 (5 bases). The CDR3 has 13 amino acids. The V and J ends lost 5 bases and 4 bases respectively, with 11 bases between them. Germline V gives CDR1 WSHSY, CDR2 SAAADI. The CDR3 region is CASSSRQLYGYTF. CDR3 nucleotides: TGCGCCAGCAGTTCGAGACAGCTCTATGGCTACACCTTC.

This clonotype was detected many times. The genes are TRBV11-2 and TRBJ2-1; tentatively, D is TRBD2 (7 bases). The CDR3 contains 16 residues. Germline V gene lookup returns CDR1 SGHAT and CDR2 FQNNGV. V lost 5 bases to trimming and J lost 1 base, with 15 bases between them. CDR3 region: CASSPRGGRSYNEQFF. The CDR3 nucleotides read TGTGCCAGCAGCCCGAGGGGGGGTAGGTCCTACAATGAGCAGTTCTTC.

This clonotype was seen many times. This chain uses TRBV14 with TRBJ1-1; perhaps TRBD1 as D (6 bases). V was pared by 1 base and J by 5 bases, with 11 bases between. The germline CDR1 and CDR2 sequences are SGHDN and FVKESK. The CDR3 spans 14 residues. In nucleotides, the CDR3 is TGTGCCAGCAGCCAAGGGAGGAGGGGGACTGAAGCTTTCTTT. Its translation: CASSQGRRGTEAFF.

This clonotype was counted many times. The CDR3 nucleotides read TGTGCCAGCAGCCACCGGGACAGAGATGGCTACACCTTC. This sequence encodes CASSHRDRDGYTF. The rearrangement uses TRBV6-1 and TRBJ1-2; TRBD1 agrees at 7 bases. Germline loops: CDR1 MNHNS, CDR2 SASEGT. V dropped 6 bases and J dropped 6; count of bases not matched to a gene: 7. The CDR3 totals 13 residues.

There are many counts of this clonotype. The J gene is TRBJ1-1, the V gene TRBV11-3, with 10 positions matching TRBD1. Germline CDR1 is SGHNT and CDR2 is YENEEA. V lost 5 bases to trimming and J lost 6 bases; unmatched junction nucleotides: 6. The CDR3 contains 14 residues. CDR3 residues: CASSPRDRGAEAFF. The CDR3 DNA reads as TGTGCCAGCAGCCCCCGGGACAGGGGCGCTGAAGCTTTCTTT.